This TCR beta chain is from a study of CXCR3-negative and CXCR3-positive naive CD8 T cells. Broader study findings: Freshly isolated PBMCs were used in most assays, given partial CXCR3 loss after freezing.

The authors made the TRB cDNA libraries by 5' RACE using UMI labels. TCRdb derives one entry per CDR3 protein from the 5' RACE reads, leaving out DNA. The sample has about 24,000 distinct CDR3 sequences. This clonotype is identified as medium-sized from frequency. The antigen is unknown. Germline V lookup: CDR1 SGHAT, CDR2 FQDESV (reference sequence). This CDR3 has 15 amino acids. The receptor was derived from a human donor in good health. Some clones in this sample may be carry-over from other donors' samples. The specimen sequenced was naive CXCR3- CD8+ T cells from blood. Subset here: CD45RO-CCR7+CD27+CD95- naive CD8+ T cells lacking CXCR3 (TNR3-). The genes are TRBV11-1 and TRBJ2-3; checking the TCRdb D call of TRBD1 is not possible without DNA. This CDR3 reads CASSSRQLPPDTQYF.